This T cell receptor beta chain was retrieved from a study of control samples from healthy donors and cancer patients. The repertoire was sequenced with immunoSEQ multiplex PCR; TCRdb's copy has only in-frame clones and lacks some. The sample data list under 200,000 clones. Sample: blood. This TCR was recovered from a woman aged 30 to 39 in good health.

DNA of the CDR3: TGTGCCAGCAGCCCCTGGGGTTCCGCTAATTCACCCCTCCACTTT. Translated: CASSPWGSANSPLHF. The chain combines TRBV11-2 with TRBJ1-6; D uncertain. V was shortened by 5 bases and J by 6 bases, with 14 bases between the two germline ends. Looked up from germline, CDR1 is SGHAT and CDR2 is FQNNGV. This CDR3 is built from 15 residues.